This T cell receptor beta chain was captured by sequencing in a study of T-cell memory formation after mild COVID-19. Overall study context: TCR clusters mostly belonged to single donors.

About this clonotype itself: Its antigen is currently unknown.

The 5'RACE method, run with constant-segment primers, produced TCR alpha and TCR beta cDNA libraries (carrying sample barcodes and UMIs). A single record per CDR3 protein comes from TCRdb applying MiXCR to the 5' RACE reads. The data hold some 350,000 distinct CDR3 sequences, with approximately 12% observed a single time. The ends were cut back, 1 base at V and 3 bases at J, with 7 bases in the middle. The CDR3 runs to 13 residues. Germline CDR1 and CDR2: DFQATT and SNEGSKA (reference sequence). The study, taken as a whole, reports: Day 15 to 85 contracting clones showed balanced CD4/CD8; later expanders leaned CD4+.

This clonotype originated in a man aged 18 to 29 who had mild COVID-19 (a few samples of this study predate the infection). Cell type and time point are not known. What was sequenced was PBMCs or a T cell subset sorted from them (not recorded which). The chain carries TRBV20-1 and TRBJ2-1; tentatively, D is TRBD2 (5 bases). The CDR3 region has the DNA TGCAGTGCTAGAGCTAGCAACTACAATGAGCAGTTCTTC. Protein product: CSARASNYNEQFF.